The source of this T cell receptor (beta chain) is a study of shared clonotypes between healthy human individuals. Study in general: The donor group consisted of a couple of women and a few men, aged 18 to 49. The study used three CD4 naive, three CD4 memory, two CD8 naive and one CD8 memory plate per donor. Findings and caveats of the study: The study generally estimated greater richness for naive than memory subsets.

CD8 cells classed as naive were CD45RO-negative and positively selected for CCR7, excluding terminally differentiated effector memory CD45RA+ cells. Healthy and HIV-negative, the adult donors had no recent acute infections or vaccinations. In regard to this clone: Its specificity is unknown.

Generated by immunoSEQ multiplex PCR, the TCRdb table keeps only in-frame clones and is missing some. The top ten hold 0.85% to 1.3% of the sample, which has roughly 2 million clones, just under 95% seen once. The clonotype was recovered from a young man in good health. The sample consisted of naive CD8+ T cells sorted from blood.

The CDR3 loop reads CASSLAQEGLNEKLFF. Here the CDR3 DNA reads TGTGCCAGCAGCTTAGCGCAAGAAGGGCTTAATGAAAAACTGTTTTTT. J is TRBJ1-4 and V is TRBV7-9; no definite D call. This CDR3 has 16 residues. Trimming took 0 bases from V and 4 from J, leaving 12 bases between them. Germline CDR1 reads SEHNR; CDR2 reads FQNEAQ (reference sequence).